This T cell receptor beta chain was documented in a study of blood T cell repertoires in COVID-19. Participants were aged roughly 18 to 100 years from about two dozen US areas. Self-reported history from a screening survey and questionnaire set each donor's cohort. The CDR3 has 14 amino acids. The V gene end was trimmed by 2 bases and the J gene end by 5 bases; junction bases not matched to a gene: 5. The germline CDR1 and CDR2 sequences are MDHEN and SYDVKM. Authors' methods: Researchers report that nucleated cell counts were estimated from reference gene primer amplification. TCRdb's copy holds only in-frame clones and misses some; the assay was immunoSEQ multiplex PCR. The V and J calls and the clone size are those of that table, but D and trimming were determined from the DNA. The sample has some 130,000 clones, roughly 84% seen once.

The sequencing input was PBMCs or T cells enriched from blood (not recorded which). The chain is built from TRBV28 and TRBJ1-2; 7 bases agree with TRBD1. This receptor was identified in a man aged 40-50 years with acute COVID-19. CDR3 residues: CASSLVSRGYGYTF. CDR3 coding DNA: TGTGCCAGCAGTTTAGTATCCAGGGGGTATGGCTACACCTTC.